One sample yielded the 11 T cell receptor beta chains listed below, sequenced in a study of blood T cell repertoires in COVID-19. Generated by immunoSEQ multiplex PCR, the TCRdb table keeps only in-frame clones and is missing some. Here the sample spans almost 250,000 clones, roughly 90% being singletons. Material: PBMCs or T cells enriched from blood (not recorded which). Receptors originate from a woman in her twenties or thirties who had recovered from COVID-19.

With respect to this clone: Other nucleotide sequences in the sample specify the same CDR3. The genes are TRBV7-3 and TRBJ2-1; 10 positions agree with TRBD2. V trimming: 6 bases; J trimming: 4 bases; junction bases outside the gene matches: 6. Germline CDR1 and CDR2: SGHTA and FQGTGA. The CDR3 loop spans 15 amino acids. In nucleotides, the CDR3 is TGTGCCAGCAGTTCTAGCGGGAGTGGATACAATGAGCAGTTCTTC. Translating gives CASSSSGSGYNEQFF.

This CDR3 reads CASRASGETQYF. The CDR3 region has the DNA TGTGCCAGCAGGGCTAGCGGTGAGACCCAGTACTTC. The rearrangement joins TRBV12-3 or TRBV12-4 to TRBJ2-5; 7 nucleotides match TRBD2. The V and J ends lost 6 bases and 5 bases, in that order; junction bases with no gene match: 3. The CDR3 has 12 residues.

The J gene is TRBJ2-1, the V gene TRBV4-3, with TRBD2 matching 8 bases. This CDR3 contains 15 residues. V was clipped by 4 bases and J by 0 bases; unmatched bases: 2. Germline V lookup: CDR1 LGHNA, CDR2 YSLEER. The DNA of the CDR3 is TGCGCCAGCAGCCTCGGACTAGCCTCCTACAATGAGCAGTTCTTC. Translated: CASSLGLASYNEQFF.

The CDR3 region is CASSDSWYTEAFF. The CDR3 nucleotides read TGTGCCAGCAGCGACTCTTGGTACACTGAAGCTTTCTTT. The chain links TRBV9 to TRBJ1-1; no reliable D call. Germline assignment: CDR1 SGDLS and CDR2 YYNGEE. Trimming took 3 bases from V and 3 from J, leaving 9 bases between them. The CDR3 loop spans 13 amino acids.

The rearrangement joins TRBV29-1 to TRBJ2-5; the match to TRBD1 covers 7 bases. The V and J ends lost 7 bases and 5 bases, in that order; junction bases with no gene match: 7. Germline loops: CDR1 SQVTM, CDR2 ANQGSEA. The CDR3 contains 12 residues. CDR3 in amino acids: CSEKTGWETQYF. The CDR3 bases are TGCAGCGAAAAGACAGGGTGGGAGACCCAGTACTTC.

This rearrangement joins TRBV5-4 to TRBJ2-2; 7 bases are a match to TRBD1. The CDR3 loop spans 17 amino acids. The germline CDR1 and CDR2 sequences are SGHNT and YYREEE (reference sequence). With 2 bases clipped from V and 9 bases from J, the junction kept 16 bases outside the gene matches. The CDR3 sequence is CASSFFPRQGFSRELFF. The CDR3 nucleotides read TGTGCCAGCAGCTTTTTTCCTCGACAGGGATTTTCTAGGGAGCTGTTTTTT.

The chain joins TRBV11-2 to TRBJ1-4, with D perhaps matching TRBD1 (5 bases). Germline V lookup: CDR1 SGHAT, CDR2 FQNNGV. V gave up 2 bases and J gave up 2 bases, with 12 bases separating them. This CDR3 region has 16 residues. CDR3 coding DNA: TGTGCCAGCAGCTTATTCCTAGGGGTCACTAATGAAAAACTGTTTTTT. Protein product: CASSLFLGVTNEKLFF.

The V gene is TRBV28, the J gene TRBJ2-1, with a possible D match to TRBD2 (5 bases). CDR3 length: 14 residues. CDR1 is MDHEN, CDR2 SYDVKM, per germline. With 2 bases removed from V and 9 bases from J, the gap between germline ends came to 14 bases. CDR3 nucleotides: TGTGCCAGCAGTTTAAGGGAGTATCTGAGTGAGCAGTTCTTC. This codes for CASSLREYLSEQFF.

V is TRBV19 and J is TRBJ1-2; D perhaps matches TRBD1 (6 bases). CDR1 LNHDA and CDR2 SQIVND come from the germline V gene (reference sequence). The CDR3 loop spans 14 amino acids. V lost 5 bases and J 8 bases, leaving 18 bases between the germline ends. The CDR3 loop reads CASSAQGNVEGYTF. The CDR3 DNA reads as TGTGCCAGTAGTGCACAGGGTAATGTAGAAGGCTACACCTTC.

CDR3 nucleotide sequence: TGTGCCAGCAGCTTATCCCATAGCGGGCCCCTTTCCGAGCAGTACTTC. Translated: CASSLSHSGPLSEQYF. This chain joins TRBV5-4 and TRBJ2-7; 7 nucleotides match TRBD2. V lost 2 bases to trimming and J lost 6 bases; unmatched junction nucleotides: 14. CDR1 is SGHNT, CDR2 YYREEE, per germline (reference sequence). The CDR3 is 16 amino acids.

This sequence joins TRBV7-2 and TRBJ1-2; no clear D gene. Between the trimmed V and J ends, which lost 3 bases and 7 bases, there was a span of 18 bases. This CDR3 comprises 15 residues. Germline lookup yields CDR1 SGHTA and CDR2 FQGNSA. CDR3 DNA sequence: TGTGCCAGCAGCTTGACCCGACGCCCCCCGGGTGGCTACACCTTC. Encoded protein: CASSLTRRPPGGYTF.